Presented here are 28 T cell receptor beta chains from one specimen sequenced in a study of OX40 agonist ivuxolimab in advanced cancers. Sequenced by immunoSEQ multiplex PCR; TCRdb stores in-frame clones only, minus some. The sample gives tens of thousands of clones, around 81% of which show up once; around 20% is in the top ten. Sequencing was performed on CD4+ or CD8+ T cells sorted from blood, taken in a trial of the OX40 agonist ivuxolimab. The receptors were gathered from an adult with an advanced solid tumor such as melanoma, head and neck, liver or kidney cancer.

The V call is TRBV7-8, the J call TRBJ2-7, with D tentatively TRBD2 (6 bases). Per germline, CDR1 SGHVS and CDR2 FQNEAQ. The V and J ends lost 5 bases and 7 bases respectively, with 15 bases between them. The CDR3 runs to 13 residues. CDR3 bases: TGTGCCAGCAGCGGAGGGACGGCTGGTGAGCAGTACTTC. Translation: CASSGGTAGEQYF.

The chain combines TRBV6-1 with TRBJ2-1; possible D gene TRBD1, 5 bases. The V end was cut by 3 bases, the J end by 10 bases, with 7 bases between. The CDR3 sequence is 11 residues long. Germline-derived CDR1 and CDR2 are MNHNS and SASEGT. In DNA, the CDR3 is TGTGCCAGCAGTGATGGGGCAGAGCAGTTCTTC. This encodes CASSDGAEQFF.

V is TRBV6-4 and J is TRBJ2-7; TRBD1 matches 7 bases. Germline CDR1 is MRHNA and CDR2 is SNTAGT. The CDR3 is 13 amino acids. J was trimmed by 2 bases and V by 10 bases; bases with no gene match: 8. DNA of the CDR3: TGTGCCACCGAAGGGACAGACCCCTACGAGCAGTACTTC. This translates into CATEGTDPYEQYF.

The chain's CDR3 is CASSQDRGAGEKLFF. The CDR3 DNA is TGCGCCAGCAGCCAAGATAGGGGGGCTGGGGAAAAACTGTTTTTT. V is TRBV4-3 and J is TRBJ1-4, with D tentatively TRBD1 (6 bases). Deletions cut 0 bases from V and 8 bases from J, with 13 bases between. This CDR3 has 15 residues. The germline gives CDR1 LGHNA, CDR2 YSLEER.

The V call is TRBV4-3, the J call TRBJ2-7; TRBD1 aligns across 10 bases. CDR3 size: 15 residues. In germline, CDR1 is LGHNA, CDR2 YSLEER. The ends lost 5 bases at V and 2 bases at J; junction bases unmatched: 6. CDR3 nucleotides: TGCGCCAGCAGCTTATCGACAGGGGGCACCTACGAGCAGTACTTC. This gives the protein CASSLSTGGTYEQYF.

This clone has just a few counts. V is TRBV30 and J is TRBJ1-5; D gene unclear. V was pared by 0 bases and J by 8 bases, with 11 bases between. This CDR3 region has 13 residues. Germline-derived CDR1 and CDR2 are GTSNPN and SVGIG (reference sequence). CDR3: CAWSVAGSEPQHF. CDR3 DNA: TGTGCCTGGAGTGTAGCCGGATCCGAGCCCCAGCATTTT.

The chain couples TRBV6-5 to TRBJ2-3, with 9 bases identical to TRBD1. The CDR3 has 15 residues. In germline, CDR1 is MNHEY, CDR2 SVGAGI. The trim removed 8 bases at V and 4 bases at J, leaving 10 bases unmatched. DNA of the CDR3: TGTGCCAGCCGGTTGGGGACAGGGTACTCAGATACGCAGTATTTT. It is translated as CASRLGTGYSDTQYF.

The genes are TRBV7-7 and TRBJ2-1; D remains ambiguous. Germline CDR1 and CDR2: SSHAT and FNYEAQ (reference sequence). Trimming removed 2 bases at V and 6 bases at J, with 14 bases between. This CDR3 is 15 amino acids long. DNA of the CDR3: TGTGCCAGCAGCTTAATTTTAGGAACCGCCAATGAGCAGTTCTTC. Translation: CASSLILGTANEQFF. The variable domain in full, completed from reference TRBV7-7 and TRBJ2-1, reads GAGVSQSPRYKVTKRGQDVTLRCDPISSHATLYWYQQALGQGPEFLTYFNYEAQPDKSGLPSDRFSAERPEGSISTLTIQRTEQRDSAMYRCASSLILGTANEQFFGPGTRLTVL.

In this sample, this clone turned up once. This rearrangement joins TRBV5-6 to TRBJ1-2; TRBD1 aligns across 7 bases. The CDR3 contains 14 residues. The germline V gene encodes CDR1 SGHDT and CDR2 YYEEEE. V was pared by 3 bases and J by 4 bases, with 6 bases of the junction left unmatched. The DNA of the CDR3 is TGTGCCAGCAGCTCGGGGGACAGCCTCTATGGCTACACCTTC. It specifies CASSSGDSLYGYTF.

This clone was found once. The chain combines TRBV7-8 with TRBJ2-1, with a possible D match to TRBD2 (6 bases). From germline, CDR1 is SGHVS and CDR2 FQNEAQ. The CDR3 sequence is 15 residues long. Between the trimmed V and J ends, which lost 4 bases and 2 bases, there was a span of 12 bases. The CDR3 is CASSSGLPAYNEQFF. For the CDR3, the DNA is TGTGCCAGCAGCTCGGGACTTCCGGCCTACAATGAGCAGTTCTTC.

The V call is TRBV7-3, the J call TRBJ2-1; the match to TRBD1 covers 9 bases. The CDR3 covers 14 residues. CDR1 and CDR2 (germline): SGHTA, FQGTGA. V lost 4 bases, J lost 6 bases, and 4 bases stayed unmatched. The CDR3 coding sequence is TGTGCCAGCAGCTGGGGACAGGGCTTCAATGAGCAGTTCTTC. Its protein is CASSWGQGFNEQFF.

As regards this clone: Other DNA sequences in the same sample also yield this CDR3. This chain uses TRBV7-3 with TRBJ2-3; D not certain. The CDR3 is made up of 14 amino acids. Deletions cut 3 bases from V and 5 bases from J, with 12 bases between. Germline V gives CDR1 SGHTA, CDR2 FQGTGA. Here the CDR3 DNA reads TGTGCCAGCAGCTTGTTACCCAGGCAAGATACGCAGTATTTT. Protein product: CASSLLPRQDTQYF.

J is TRBJ2-5 and V is TRBV28, with a tentative D call TRBD1 (5 bases). V was trimmed by 10 bases and J by 0 bases, leaving 18 bases between them. The CDR3 has 15 residues. CDR1 and CDR2 (germline): MDHEN, SYDVKM. The chain's CDR3 is CATLRAGRNQETQYF. The CDR3 DNA reads as TGTGCCACCCTCCGGGCAGGGCGGAACCAAGAGACCCAGTACTTC.

The rearrangement uses TRBV7-9 and TRBJ2-7; TRBD1 agrees at 11 bases. CDR3 size: 15 residues. The V gene's germline CDR1 is SEHNR and CDR2 FQNEAQ (reference sequence). After removal of 3 bases from V and 5 bases from J, the junction contained 6 bases not matched to a gene. The CDR3 nucleotides are TGTGCCAGCAGCTTCCTGGACAGGGGGCGCGACGAGCAGTACTTC. Encoded protein: CASSFLDRGRDEQYF. Based on the CDR3 plus reference TRBV7-9 and TRBJ2-7, the full variable domain is DTGVSQNPRHKITKRGQNVTFRCDPISEHNRLYWYRQTLGQGPEFLTYFQNEAQLEKSRLLSDRFSAERPKGSFSTLEIQRTEQGDSAMYLCASSFLDRGRDEQYFGPGTRLTVT.

The chain combines TRBV27 with TRBJ1-5; D possibly corresponds to TRBD1 (5 bases). V lost 0 bases to trimming and J lost 5 bases, with 11 bases between them. Germline-derived CDR1 and CDR2 are MNHEY and SMNVEV (reference sequence). The length of the CDR3 is 15 residues. The CDR3 is CASSLSSQGHQPQHF. Here the CDR3 DNA reads TGTGCCAGCAGTTTATCGAGCCAGGGTCATCAGCCCCAGCATTTT.

The chain has TRBV29-1 and TRBJ2-7; D unclear. The germline V gene has CDR1 SQVTM and CDR2 ANQGSEA. The CDR3 is 15 amino acids. The V end lost 2 bases, the J end lost 0 bases, and 14 bases lay between the germline ends. CDR3 loop: CSVETPRIDSYEQYF. The DNA of the CDR3 is TGCAGCGTTGAAACCCCGCGGATAGACTCCTACGAGCAGTACTTC.

The chain is built from TRBV21-1 and TRBJ2-7; whether TRBD1, the table's D call, matches the DNA was not checked. TRBV21-1 corresponds to a pseudogene. CDR3 size: 18 residues. For the CDR3, the DNA is TGTGCCAGCAGCAAAGGGGCTGAGCCCAGGGCTAGCTCCTACGAGCAGTACTTC. Translation gives CASSKGAEPRASSYEQYF.

The CDR3, as DNA: TGTGCCAGCAGTTACTCGACGGGTCCGACGGGGGAGCAGTACTTC. Its protein is CASSYSTGPTGEQYF. The chain recombines TRBV6-5 with TRBJ2-5; weak D call: TRBD2 (6 bases). Trimming left V 0 bases short and J 11 bases short, with 19 bases between. The germline V gene encodes CDR1 MNHEY and CDR2 SVGAGI. The CDR3 is 15 residues long.

The gene calls are TRBV14 and TRBJ1-4; 7 nucleotides agree with TRBD1. Germline trimming cut 1 base from V and 4 bases from J; bases unmatched to any gene: 18. CDR1 is SGHDN, CDR2 FVKESK, per germline. The CDR3 is 20 residues long. DNA of the CDR3: TGTGCCAGCAGCCAAGTGGGGATGGGACAGACCCTTTTACGTAATGAAAAACTGTTTTTT. This codes for CASSQVGMGQTLLRNEKLFF.

The chain has TRBV11-2 and TRBJ2-7; D is tentatively TRBD1 or TRBD2 (5 bases each). Germline V gene lookup returns CDR1 SGHAT and CDR2 FQNNGV. There are 14 residues in the CDR3. Deletions cut 3 bases from V and 6 bases from J, with 15 bases between. The CDR3 DNA follows: TGTGCCAGCAGCTTGACCGGGGCCTTAGGCGAGCAGTACTTC. Its protein product is CASSLTGALGEQYF. The complete variable domain, with remaining parts taken from reference TRBV11-2 and TRBJ2-7, reads EAGVAQSPRYKIIEKRQSVAFWCNPISGHATLYWYQQILGQGPKLLIQFQNNGVVDDSQLPKDRFSAERLKGVDSTLKIQPAKLEDSAVYLCASSLTGALGEQYFGPGTRLTVT.

The V gene is TRBV2, the J gene TRBJ1-1; D call uncertain. Looked up from germline, CDR1 is SNHLY and CDR2 is FYNNEI. The V end lost 1 base, the J end lost 1 base, and 4 bases lay between the germline ends. The CDR3 is 13 amino acids. DNA for the CDR3: TGTGCCAGCAGTGAAGTGGGGAACACTGAAGCTTTCTTT. Translating it yields CASSEVGNTEAFF.

The genes are TRBV5-4 and TRBJ2-2; perhaps TRBD1 as D (6 bases). The CDR3 is 15 amino acids. CDR1 SGHNT and CDR2 YYREEE come from the germline V gene (reference sequence). Trimming took 3 bases from V and 4 from J, leaving 13 bases between them. The CDR3 reads CASSSPGAVTGELFF. The CDR3 DNA follows: TGTGCCAGCAGCTCTCCAGGGGCGGTCACCGGGGAGCTGTTTTTT.

This clone was observed a few times. The chain employs TRBV5-1 and TRBJ2-7, with D unclear. CDR1 is SGHRS, CDR2 YFSETQ, per germline. V gave up 0 bases and J gave up 0 bases, with 13 bases separating them. This CDR3 is built from 16 residues. The CDR3 coding sequence is TGCGCCAGCAGCTTGGCCGAGATCGGTCTCTCCTACGAGCAGTACTTC. Residues: CASSLAEIGLSYEQYF.

The rearrangement links TRBV27 to TRBJ2-5; perhaps TRBD1 as D (6 bases). This CDR3 is built from 14 residues. The V end lost 5 bases, the J end lost 5 bases, and 15 bases lay between the germline ends. Germline V gene data show CDR1 as MNHEY and CDR2 as SMNVEV (reference sequence). CDR3 sequence reads: CASSPGAYGETQYF. The CDR3 DNA follows: TGTGCCAGCAGTCCAGGGGCTTATGGGGAGACCCAGTACTTC.

The chain carries TRBV4-3 and TRBJ2-2, with 11 bases that match TRBD1. The CDR3 loop spans 16 amino acids. Per germline, CDR1 LGHNA and CDR2 YSLEER. V gave up 3 bases and J gave up 7 bases; unmatched junction bases: 7. CDR3 loop: CASSQDRGLVGGELFF. The CDR3 region has the DNA TGCGCCAGCAGCCAGGACAGGGGGCTAGTTGGCGGGGAGCTGTTTTTT.

The CDR3 DNA reads TGTGCCAGCAGTTGGGCAAATTACGAGCAGTACTTC. Residues: CASSWANYEQYF. V is TRBV28 and J is TRBJ2-5; D not certain. Matching the DNA end better, TRBJ2-7 makes the J call doubtful. CDR1 MDHEN and CDR2 SYDVKM come from the germline V gene. This CDR3 contains 12 residues.

This chain links TRBV13 with TRBJ1-1, with 8 bases matching TRBD1. The CDR3 is 15 residues long. The V segment lost 5 bases and the J segment 7 bases; nucleotides outside the gene matches: 12. Per germline, CDR1 PRHDT and CDR2 FYEKMQ (reference sequence). CDR3 bases: TGTGCCAGCAGCGCGTTACAGGGGGTCGATAATGAAGCTTTCTTT. Translated, it gives CASSALQGVDNEAFF.

Sample share makes this clone medium-sized. The chain joins TRBV11-1 to TRBJ2-7, with 7 bases lining up with TRBD1. J gave up 9 bases and V 5 bases, and 7 bases lay outside the gene matches. Germline V lookup: CDR1 SGHAT, CDR2 FQDESV (reference sequence). The CDR3 contains 12 residues. CDR3 coding DNA: TGTGCCAGCAGCCATCCGGGACAGACGCAGTACTTC. It yields the protein CASSHPGQTQYF.